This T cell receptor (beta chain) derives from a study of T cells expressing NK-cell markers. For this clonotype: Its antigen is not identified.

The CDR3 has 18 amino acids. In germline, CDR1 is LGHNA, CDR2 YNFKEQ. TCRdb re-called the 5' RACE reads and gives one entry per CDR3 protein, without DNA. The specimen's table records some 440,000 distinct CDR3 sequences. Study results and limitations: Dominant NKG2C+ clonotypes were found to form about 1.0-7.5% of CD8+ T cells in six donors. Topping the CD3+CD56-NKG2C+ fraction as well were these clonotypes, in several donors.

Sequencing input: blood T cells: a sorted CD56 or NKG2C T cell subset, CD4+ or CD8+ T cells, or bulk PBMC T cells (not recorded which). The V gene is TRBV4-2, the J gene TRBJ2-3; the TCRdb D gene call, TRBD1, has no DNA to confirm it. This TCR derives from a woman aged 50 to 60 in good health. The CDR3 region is CASSQESQGGNSADTQYF.